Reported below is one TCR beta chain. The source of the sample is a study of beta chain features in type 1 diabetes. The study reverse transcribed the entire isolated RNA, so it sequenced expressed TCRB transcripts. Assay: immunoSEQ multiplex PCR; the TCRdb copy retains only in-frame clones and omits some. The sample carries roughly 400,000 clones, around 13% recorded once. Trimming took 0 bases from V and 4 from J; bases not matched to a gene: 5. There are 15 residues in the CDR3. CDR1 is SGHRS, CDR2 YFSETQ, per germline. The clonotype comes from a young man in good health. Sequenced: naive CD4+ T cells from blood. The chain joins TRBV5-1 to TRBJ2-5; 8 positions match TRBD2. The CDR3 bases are TGCGCCAGCAGCTTGGGAGCGGGGGTCTCAGAGACCCAGTACTTC. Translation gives CASSLGAGVSETQYF.